The 5 T cell receptor beta chains presented below share a single source sample, sequenced in a study of blood T cell repertoires in COVID-19. Measured with immunoSEQ multiplex PCR; TCRdb has only the in-frame clones, and not every one. The sample shows a few hundred thousand clones, over 75% of them seen only once. The source material was PBMCs or T cells enriched from blood (not recorded which). All receptors come from a woman aged 30 to 39 who had recovered from COVID-19.

The gene calls are TRBV12-5 and TRBJ1-4, with 7 positions matching TRBD1. This CDR3 contains 14 residues. From germline, CDR1 is LGHNT and CDR2 FRNRAP. V was pared by 7 bases and J by 8 bases, with 10 bases of the junction left unmatched. Written as DNA, the CDR3 is TGTGCTAGTGCCCTGGGGACAGCCGGCGAAAAACTGTTTTTT. Protein product: CASALGTAGEKLFF.

This clone was picked up one time. V usage is TRBV5-6 and J usage is TRBJ2-1; D gene uncertain. The CDR3 spans 15 residues. Trimming took off 2 bases at V and 1 base at J, with 10 bases between the two ends. Germline V CDR1 and CDR2: SGHDT, YYEEEE. As DNA, the CDR3 is TGTGCCAGCAGCTTTTCCGGGTTGTCCTACAATGAGCAGTTCTTC. This codes for CASSFSGLSYNEQFF.

The chain links TRBV18 to TRBJ2-3; D may be TRBD1 (6 bases). Trimming took off 2 bases at V and 3 bases at J, with 15 bases between the two ends. This CDR3 has 16 amino acids. Germline loops: CDR1 KGHSH, CDR2 LQKENI. The CDR3 DNA follows: TGTGCCAGCTCACCAACAGGGCGTTTTGGTACAGATACGCAGTATTTT. It yields the protein CASSPTGRFGTDTQYF.

The chain employs TRBV6-5 and TRBJ2-3, with 7 nucleotides matching TRBD1. The CDR3 is made up of 15 amino acids. V was pared by 7 bases and J by 0 bases, with 7 bases of the junction left unmatched. Germline values: CDR1 MNHEY, CDR2 SVGAGI. Written as DNA, the CDR3 is TGTGCCAGCAACGAGGGGGCTCGGAGCACAGATACGCAGTATTTT. Residues: CASNEGARSTDTQYF.

The V call is TRBV5-1, the J call TRBJ2-7, with 7 nucleotides matching TRBD1. J lost 2 bases, V lost 0 bases, and 2 bases had no gene match. Germline CDR1 reads SGHRS; CDR2 reads YFSETQ. The length of the CDR3 is 14 residues. CDR3 nucleotides: TGCGCCAGCAGCTTGGAAGGGGGCACCTACGAGCAGTACTTC. It is translated as CASSLEGGTYEQYF.